The text below deals with one TCR beta chain. No antigen is known for it. These data are taken from a study of neoadjuvant nivolumab and ipilimumab in lung cancer. Study-wide background: Patients got nivolumab 3 mg/kg on days 1, 15 and 29; combination added ipilimumab 1 mg/kg day 1. Study-wide results and caveats: TCR richness and clonality were higher in tumors than adjacent uninvolved lung. Only two of four nivolumab-treated tumors gained richness and clonality by surgery. Higher pretherapy blood TCR richness went with higher resected-tumor richness.

The CDR3 is 13 residues long. Germline values: CDR1 SEHNR, CDR2 FQNEAQ (reference sequence). V lost 3 bases to trimming and J lost 6 bases, with 10 bases between them. Using immunoSEQ multiplex PCR, the repertoire was profiled, and TCRdb retains in-frame clones only, with some absent. The sample shows about 26,000 clones, roughly four fifths of them seen only once. The clonotype was recovered from an adult with non-small cell lung cancer. This chain uses TRBV7-9 with TRBJ2-3, with D uncertain. Specimen: tumor tissue, collected after neoadjuvant nivolumab, alone or with ipilimumab, at or shortly before surgery. CDR3 loop: CASSLERDDTQYF. The CDR3 bases are TGTGCCAGCAGCTTGGAGCGAGACGATACGCAGTATTTT.